This record looks at one T cell receptor (beta chain) sequence and its context. Its binding antigen is unknown. Base qualities are not provided; no much larger clone lies one nucleotide away. The data stem from a study of cytomegalovirus exposure and HLA in healthy donors (dated by TCRdb to 2017 to 2019). Background on the whole study: An earlier analysis of roughly 500 of the donors reported approximately 300 Gb of sequence data and 117 million unique TCR beta sequences obtained from around 190 million T cells. Genome-wide SNP genotypes for about three fifths of the 666 donors were used in a later genetic analysis, which treated that subset as a discovery cohort. About 5 DR-DQ haplotypes were handled as single units for association and clustering, since linkage in the cohort was strong. A later analysis re-examined previously published TCR beta repertoires from roughly 650 donors and added high-resolution HLA genotyping to investigate patterns of TCR occurrence. Donor age, sex, ethnicity and CMV serostatus were compiled alongside the repertoire data. Every discovery cohort repertoire had been produced on one sequencing platform. The number of typed donors differed by locus: 629-630 for A, B, C, DRB1 and DQB1; 522 for DQA1; roughly 600 for DPA1; and some 470 for DPB1. HLA typing included class I and class II loci at four-digit resolution. Rather than drawing on any new phenotypic data, the later analysis identified candidate immune exposures from TCR beta sequences and the way those sequences occurred across donors. High-throughput TCR immunosequencing, statistical association of individual TCRs with disease status, and machine learning were combined to predict cytomegalovirus infection status. Using immunosequencing, the study profiled T cell repertoires from 666 subjects and related those repertoires to cytomegalovirus serostatus. Besides the first cohort of about 730 subjects, a separate validation cohort made up of roughly 120 different subjects was used. The study was designed to test whether signatures of past pathogen exposure could be identified by cataloging public T cell receptors. Among about 360 genotyped donors of the cohort, an average of 235,054 unique TCR beta nucleotide sequences were sequenced per donor, roughly a sixth of them non-productive. Among the roughly 390 genotyped donors, approximately 76% belonged to the genetic ancestry cluster associated with self-reported Caucasian donors. In an earlier analysis of roughly 580 of the donors, high-throughput TCR beta sequencing was used to judge whether each TCR beta V gene segment behaved as functional or pseudogenic. An early release that covered fewer than 800 HLA-typed donors contained approximately 300 gigabases of sequencing data and around 80 million unique TCR sequences. Here is what the overall study found, with its caveats: When HLA alleles, especially DR and DQ, strongly co-occurred, attributing TCR associations to individual alleles was difficult. In a later analysis, the rate of TCR association differed among HLA loci, with DRB1 alleles having the most associated TCRs and HLA-C alleles having the fewest. Compared with the approximately 720-donor mean, donors in an Asian-associated ancestry cluster had fewer N-insertions in productive TCRs, according to a later genetic analysis. Broadly in line with IMGT annotations, most TCR beta V segments showed up in productive rearrangements about 87% or about 30% of the time in an earlier analysis of 587 of the donors. Correlated functional status among segregating V segments might reflect linkage disequilibrium, but an unknown experimental factor could not be ruled out. A later analysis reported that several top co-occurrence clusters appeared linked to parvovirus B19, influenza, CMV and Epstein-Barr virus. Because HLA typing was unavailable for some donors at each locus, only the typed subset was used in association tests. Specific HLA alleles were associated with about 17,000 TCR beta sequences at a false discovery rate of 0.05 in a later analysis. It was suggested by the authors that the approach could potentially be generalized to other disease states and immunological phenotypes. In a later analysis, most CMV-associated TCR beta chains were found to appear HLA-restricted, with HLA associations seemingly driven largely by CMV exposure. The classifier was reported to diagnose cytomegalovirus status with high specificity and sensitivity in both the original cohort and the validation cohort. The sequencing pipeline was judged likely to have produced a cluster of highly shared sequence variants as a technical artifact. V-gene and J-gene trimming of TCR beta chains was associated with a missense DCLRE1C variant in a later genetic analysis, and the association was replicated in an independent cohort. Three of the identified cytomegalovirus-associated TCR beta chains were confirmed in vitro to be specific for cytomegalovirus antigens. In a later analysis, HLA-associated TCR beta chains were found to be more clonally expanded and to have lower generation probabilities than equally common non-associated chains. Because the 87-base-pair reads could not distinguish some IMGT-functional V segments, including TRBV6-2 and TRBV6-3, those segments were excluded. A further reported finding was that TCR beta sequences accurately predicted the HLA-A and HLA-B alleles for most subjects in the first cohort. A total of around 150 TCR beta chains were listed by the study as associated with cytomegalovirus. The only immune exposure information available for the cohort was CMV serostatus. Because counts were too low, some 17 rarely observed V segments, including chromosome 9 orphons, were left out of the earlier analysis of several hundred of the donors. The cohort was sequenced for TCR beta chains only, and without alpha or paired-chain data the features that could be detected were limited. Most TCR sequences were seen in very few donors, while some public TCRs were found in many individuals. Sequencing depth was assumed to be roughly uniform across donors in the presence/absence analyses, though that assumption may not hold.

In total, approximately 610 healthy bone marrow donors made up the cohort. At the time of sampling, every cohort member was nominally healthy, though immune exposures that went unrecorded were likely present. The donor was CMV seronegative and belonged to the group of roughly 330 seronegative cohort members. Every donor gave a peripheral blood sample, and the peripheral blood mononuclear cells from that sample were used for TCR beta sequencing. Genomic DNA was extracted from the blood cell samples with the Qiagen DNeasy Blood Extraction Kit. Library preparation used the immunoSEQ multiplex PCR assay. The multiplex PCR relied on a mix of 60 forward primers for TCR Vbeta segments and 13 reverse primers for TCR Jbeta segments. The CDR3 region of rearranged TCR beta genes was amplified from genomic DNA by a multiplex PCR assay. The amplified TCR beta libraries were sequenced on the Illumina HiSeq System as 87-base-pair reads. From the authors' description of their analysis: Across the 500 to 850 repertoires, a later analysis counted 78 million or so unique TCR beta chains, 9.5 million to 12 million of which were shared by at least two donors. A nearest-neighbor algorithm error-corrected the raw reads and collapsed the reads into unique sequences, merging closely related sequences to remove PCR and sequencing errors. V, D and J gene segments were assigned by aligning CDR3 sequences to IMGT reference sequences. For a sequence to be retained, a match of at least six nucleotides was required to both a V gene segment and a J gene segment. A rearrangement counted as productive if the CDR3 had no stop codons and remained in frame with V and J, and every other rearrangement counted as non-productive. CDR3 was defined according to IMGT convention as the region running from the second conserved V-encoded cysteine to the conserved J-encoded phenylalanine. The earlier analysis of 500 to 600 of the donors excluded sequences that lacked an unambiguous match to a single V gene segment. An earlier analysis of approximately 590 of the donors called V segments functional above 56.7% productive rearrangements and segregating when the between-donor standard deviation exceeded 5%. A statistical classification framework was built to diagnose cytomegalovirus status from the catalog of TCR beta chain sequences. In a later analysis, V and J genes were assigned by comparing TCR nucleotide sequences against IMGT/GENE-DB human TR gene sequences. A later analysis assigned CDR3 sequences and most-parsimonious VDJ recombination scenarios with the TCRdist pipeline. In a later analysis, every TCR beta chain was defined by the combination of its CDR3 amino acid sequence and its V-gene family, and reads without a unique V-gene family were dropped. In a later analysis, several hundred highly shared, low-generation-probability nucleotide sequences were removed to address suspected cross-contamination and a sequencing artifact. In a later analysis, a clonal expansion index was calculated for each public chain from normalized within-repertoire ranks of inferred template counts. Generation probabilities in a later analysis came from a VDJ recombination model fitted to out-of-frame rearrangements, and those results were checked against IGoR. Hypergeometric tests were used in a later analysis to score TCR-TCR, TCR-HLA and TCR-CMV co-occurrence, with a repertoire-size bias correction applied to the TCR pairs. To estimate false discovery rates, a later analysis permuted the HLA or CMV assignments 20 times. In a later analysis, co-occurring TCRs were grouped using DBSCAN, with TCRdist sequence similarity added in when clustering inside HLA-allele-positive subsets. Repertoires with fewer than 30,000 or more than 120,000 public chains were left out of co-occurrence clustering, as were about five repertoires with anomalous nucleotide sharing. Not all clones reach the TCRdb copy of this immuneACCESS table, which keeps in-frame sequences only. Checked studies attribute under half of the gap to unresolved V genes and leave the rest unexplained. That table supplies the V and J calls and clone size; D and trimming were determined from the DNA. For this sample there are approximately 110,000 clones; 80% appear just once. More than 0.2% of the sample is in the top ten clones.

Sequences SGHTA (CDR1) and FQGNSA (CDR2) are obtained from the germline V gene. Germline trimming: 3 bases from V, 5 bases from J; junction bases outside gene matches: 7. From its cysteine to its phenylalanine, the CDR3 spans 15 amino acids. The DNA shown is the 45-base CDR3, in frame from base 1. Input material: PBMCs. This TCR was recovered from a middle-aged man in good health and CMV-seronegative. The receptor chain draws on TRBV7-2 and TRBJ2-3, and 8 junction bases match TRBD1. Here is the DNA: TGTGCCAGCAGCTTGAACCCAGGGGGCATAGATACGCAGTATTTT. Its translation reads: CASSLNPGGIDTQYF.